One sample yielded the 22 T cell receptor beta chains listed below, sequenced in a study of blood T cells in healthy people across ages. A second PCR of roughly 6 to 12 cycles used a sample-barcoded 5' primer and a J-beta primer mix. TCRdb recomputed calls from the 5' RACE reads with MiXCR, one row per CDR3 protein. The table lists 850,000 to 1,000,000 distinct CDR3 sequences, around 48% of them singletons. Sequencing was carried out using blood. The receptors shown here come from a young man in good health.

This clonotype was seen a handful of times. The chain is built from TRBV10-3 and TRBJ1-1; 7 positions match TRBD1. The CDR3 has 16 amino acids. V lost 3 bases and J lost 2; bases outside the gene matches: 9. Per the germline V gene, CDR1 is ENHRY and CDR2 is SYGVKD. CDR3 bases: TGTGCCATCAGTGAAGCCCCGGGACAGTTAAACACTGAAGCTTTCTTT. Translation gives CAISEAPGQLNTEAFF.

The chain recombines TRBV27 with TRBJ2-5, with D perhaps TRBD1 (5 bases). The CDR3 runs 14 residues. Trimming took 6 bases from V and 9 from J, leaving 20 bases between them. Germline CDR1 reads MNHEY; CDR2 reads SMNVEV (reference sequence). This CDR3 is CASSSAGIYEAQYF. CDR3 nucleotide sequence: TGTGCCAGCAGCTCAGCAGGGATTTATGAGGCCCAGTACTTC.

This clonotype was found a few times. This sequence joins TRBV7-3 and TRBJ2-1, with TRBD2 as a possible D gene (5 bases). The V gene's germline CDR1 is SGHTA and CDR2 FQGTGA. The CDR3 contains 15 residues. V dropped 0 bases and J dropped 10 bases, with 16 bases sitting between them. CDR3 loop: CASSLTVEGRPEQFF. In DNA, the CDR3 is TGTGCCAGCAGCTTAACGGTAGAGGGTCGCCCCGAGCAGTTCTTC.

This clonotype was seen just once. This chain joins TRBV12-3 or TRBV12-4 and TRBJ2-1; 9 bases match TRBD2. V gave up 1 base and J gave up 0 bases; unmatched junction bases: 7. This CDR3 spans 18 amino acids. CDR3 in amino acids: CASSLVPSGVSSYNEQFF. In DNA, the CDR3 is TGTGCCAGCAGTTTAGTTCCTAGCGGGGTGAGCTCCTACAATGAGCAGTTCTTC.

This clonotype came up a few times. The chain uses TRBV12-3 or TRBV12-4 and TRBJ2-1, with D hard to call. This CDR3 has 15 residues. The V end was cut by 5 bases, the J end by 1 base, with 12 bases between. The CDR3 loop is CASSPTTVSYNEQFF. The CDR3 DNA reads TGTGCCAGCAGTCCGACGACGGTATCCTACAATGAGCAGTTCTTC.

This sequence joins TRBV7-2 and TRBJ2-1, with 8 nucleotides matching TRBD1. V was pared by 5 bases and J by 6 bases, with 15 bases of the junction left unmatched. The germline gives CDR1 SGHTA, CDR2 FQGNSA. The CDR3 is made up of 17 amino acids. CDR3: CASSGGTGGPLCNEQFF. The CDR3 bases are TGTGCCAGCAGCGGTGGGACAGGAGGCCCTCTGTGCAATGAGCAGTTCTTC.

Note on this clonotype: A read error may produce the germline difference seen at one junction end. The rearrangement uses TRBV15 and TRBJ2-4; D gene unclear. The DNA matches TRBJ2-7 better at its end, which makes the J call doubtful. CDR3 length: 14 residues. From germline, CDR1 is LNHNV and CDR2 YYDKDF (reference sequence). The chain's CDR3 is CAASPSPTGLEQYF. The CDR3 coding sequence is TGTGCCGCCAGCCCCTCTCCCACCGGGCTCGAGCAGTACTTC.

This sequence joins TRBV3-1 and TRBJ2-5; 7 bases are shared with TRBD2. The V gene's germline CDR1 is LGHDT and CDR2 YNNKEL (reference sequence). The CDR3 runs 18 residues. J was trimmed by 2 bases and V by 1 base; bases with no gene match: 13. The CDR3 DNA is TGTGCCAGCAGCCAAGTCATTGGGAGGGACCGAAGTCAAGAGACCCAGTACTTC. Amino acid sequence: CASSQVIGRDRSQETQYF.

The sample holds many counts of this clonotype. The chain carries TRBV20-1 and TRBJ2-3; D might be TRBD2 (6 bases). CDR1 is DFQATT and CDR2 is SNEGSKA in the germline V gene (reference sequence). The length of the CDR3 is 15 residues. This CDR3 reads CSDLTAGKGTDTQYF. CDR3 bases: TGCAGCGACTTAACGGCGGGGAAGGGCACAGATACGCAGTATTTT.

This clonotype was counted between two and nine times. The rearrangement uses TRBV10-3 and TRBJ1-5, with 10 bases matching TRBD1. Looked up from germline, CDR1 is ENHRY and CDR2 is SYGVKD. The CDR3 spans 14 residues. The trim removed 6 bases at V and 6 bases at J, leaving 5 bases unmatched. CDR3 loop: CAISGTGDLQPQHF. CDR3 DNA sequence: TGTGCCATCAGCGGGACAGGGGACCTTCAGCCCCAGCATTTT.

Comments on this clonotype: One junction end disagrees with the germline gene, perhaps due to a read error. The rearrangement joins TRBV29-1 to TRBJ2-4, with 7 positions matching TRBD1. This CDR3 has 14 amino acids. The germline gives CDR1 SQVTM, CDR2 ANQGSEA. CDR3 DNA sequence: TGCAGCGTTGAGGCCCCACCTCAGGGGGACATTCGGTACTTC. Amino acid sequence: CSVEAPPQGDIRYF.

The chain joins TRBV29-1 to TRBJ2-5; D is perhaps TRBD1 (5 bases). The CDR3 loop spans 16 amino acids. The germline gives CDR1 SQVTM, CDR2 ANQGSEA. V was cut by 6 bases and J by 2 bases, with 22 bases left in between. In DNA, the CDR3 is TGCAGCGTCGCGTCCGGACGGACAAGGGAACAAGAGACCCAGTACTTC. This gives the protein CSVASGRTREQETQYF.

A few counts support this clonotype. The chain has TRBV28 and TRBJ2-3, with 11 positions matching TRBD2. From germline, CDR1 is MDHEN and CDR2 SYDVKM. The CDR3 runs 14 residues. Trimming removed 7 bases from V and 6 bases from J; junction bases left unmatched: 6. The CDR3 reads CASMLAGGLDTQYF. CDR3 nucleotide sequence: TGTGCCAGCATGTTAGCGGGGGGGCTTGATACGCAGTATTTT.

This clonotype came up a few times. The chain links TRBV4-1 to TRBJ2-2, with TRBD2 matching over 10 bases. The CDR3 totals 15 residues. V dropped 2 bases and J dropped 4; count of bases not matched to a gene: 1. Looked up from germline, CDR1 is MGHRA and CDR2 is YSYEKL. The CDR3 protein is CASSQQRGGTGELFF. CDR3 DNA: TGCGCCAGCAGCCAACAGCGGGGGGGCACCGGGGAGCTGTTTTTT.

The chain has TRBV11-3 and TRBJ2-5; TRBD1 matches 8 bases. The J call may be in error: the DNA end matches TRBJ2-7 better. Per the germline V gene, CDR1 is SGHNT and CDR2 is YENEEA. This CDR3 contains 15 residues. The CDR3 reads CASSLGPDRDHEQYF. The CDR3 DNA sequence: TGTGCCAGCAGCTTAGGGCCGGACAGGGACCACGAGCAGTACTTC.

V gene TRBV28 combines with J gene TRBJ1-2; 7 bases are shared with TRBD1. J gave up 4 bases and V 5 bases, and 7 bases lay outside the gene matches. Germline-derived CDR1 and CDR2 are MDHEN and SYDVKM. The CDR3 covers 14 residues. The CDR3 coding sequence is TGTGCCAGCAGTCCGCGAGGGGGCGGCTATGGCTACACCTTC. Amino acid sequence: CASSPRGGGYGYTF.

The chain recombines TRBV20-1 with TRBJ1-1; 7 bases are a match to TRBD1. Looked up from germline, CDR1 is DFQATT and CDR2 is SNEGSKA (reference sequence). This CDR3 is built from 14 residues. V trimming: 3 bases; J trimming: 8 bases; junction bases outside the gene matches: 12. The DNA of the CDR3 is TGCAGTGCTAGTAGGCCAGGGGGAGGTAGGGAAGCTTTCTTT. This sequence encodes CSASRPGGGREAFF.

This clonotype was observed a few times. The CDR3 here is CASSAPGQLHEQYF. Here the CDR3 DNA reads TGTGCCAGCAGCGCTCCGGGACAGTTACACGAGCAGTACTTC. V usage is TRBV9 and J usage is TRBJ2-7, with 7 positions matching TRBD1. The CDR3 contains 14 residues. Germline loops: CDR1 SGDLS, CDR2 YYNGEE. The junction had 8 bases not matched to a gene; V was cut back by 3 bases and J by 5 bases.

A single count supports this clonotype. Germline and junction disagree at one end, which may indicate a read error. The J gene is TRBJ2-5, the V gene TRBV7-2; 8 bases line up with TRBD1. The CDR3 runs 15 residues. CDR1 and CDR2 from the germline V gene are SGHTA and FQGNSA. The CDR3 sequence is CAGSLDRGSQETQYF. CDR3 DNA sequence: TGTGCCGGCAGCTTAGACAGGGGATCCCAAGAGACCCAGTACTTC.

This sequence joins TRBV20-1 and TRBJ2-7; TRBD2 matches at 12 bases. With V trimmed by 0 bases and J by 6 bases, 9 bases remained unmatched. The germline CDR1 and CDR2 sequences are DFQATT and SNEGSKA (reference sequence). The CDR3 length is 16 residues. In DNA, the CDR3 is TGCAGTGCTAGAGACAGACTAGCGGGAGAATTTTCCGAGCAGTACTTC. Amino acids: CSARDRLAGEFSEQYF.

Many counts were recorded for this clonotype. The V call is TRBV5-8, the J call TRBJ2-7, with 10 bases aligning to TRBD2. Germline CDR1 and CDR2: SGHTS and YDEGEE. Trimming took 4 bases from V and 2 from J; bases not matched to a gene: 3. The CDR3 runs to 14 residues. CDR3 in amino acids: CASSRGLAAYEQYF. In nucleotides, the CDR3 is TGTGCCAGCAGCCGAGGACTAGCGGCCTACGAGCAGTACTTC.

The chain is built from TRBV12-3 or TRBV12-4 and TRBJ1-5; D is possibly TRBD1 (6 bases). CDR3 length equals 14 residues. Trimming stripped 1 base from V and 5 bases from J, with 9 bases between. CDR3 in amino acids: CASSLGPGDQPQHF. The DNA of the CDR3 is TGTGCCAGCAGTTTAGGCCCAGGGGATCAGCCCCAGCATTTT.